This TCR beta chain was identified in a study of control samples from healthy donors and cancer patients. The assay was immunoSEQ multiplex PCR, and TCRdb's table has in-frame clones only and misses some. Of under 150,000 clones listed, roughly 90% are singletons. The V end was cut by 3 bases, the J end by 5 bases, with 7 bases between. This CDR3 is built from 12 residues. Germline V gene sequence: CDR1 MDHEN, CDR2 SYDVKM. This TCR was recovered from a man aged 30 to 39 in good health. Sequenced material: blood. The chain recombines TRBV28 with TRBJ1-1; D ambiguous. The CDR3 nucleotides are TGTGCCAGCAGTTTGCGAGGGACTGAAGCTTTCTTT. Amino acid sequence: CASSLRGTEAFF.